Presented here are 20 T cell receptor beta chains from one specimen sequenced in a study of cytomegalovirus exposure and HLA in healthy donors. The PCR ran on 60 Vbeta and 13 Jbeta primers. TCRdb keeps only in-frame clones here, not all; method: immunoSEQ multiplex PCR. The data show about 110,000 clones, around 75% seen once. Sequencing used PBMCs. Receptor source: a woman in her 30s in good health and CMV-seronegative.

The rearrangement joins TRBV2 to TRBJ1-1; D possibly corresponds to TRBD1 (5 bases). V was trimmed by 8 bases and J by 3 bases, leaving 19 bases between them. CDR3 length: 15 residues. Germline CDR1 and CDR2: SNHLY and FYNNEI. DNA of the CDR3: TGTGCCAGCTGGGGCTCGAAACCAACGGACACTGAAGCTTTCTTT. This gives the protein CASWGSKPTDTEAFF.

This sequence joins TRBV19 and TRBJ1-5; a weak D match, TRBD1 (6 bases). Germline-derived CDR1 and CDR2 are LNHDA and SQIVND (reference sequence). V was trimmed by 8 bases and J by 6 bases, leaving 17 bases between them. The CDR3 sequence is 14 residues long. The CDR3 protein is CASGGRGGSQPQHF. The CDR3 DNA is TGTGCCAGTGGGGGCAGGGGTGGTAGTCAGCCCCAGCATTTT.

This clone occurred once. This rearrangement joins TRBV4-1 to TRBJ2-7, with D maybe TRBD2 (6 bases). This CDR3 has 15 amino acids. V lost 2 bases and J 3 bases, leaving 14 bases between the germline ends. Germline lookup yields CDR1 MGHRA and CDR2 YSYEKL. DNA of the CDR3: TGCGCCAGCAGCCAATTAGGGGAGGCGGACTACGAGCAGTACTTC. As protein: CASSQLGEADYEQYF.

This clone has only one observation. Other nucleotide sequences in the sample specify the same CDR3. This chain joins TRBV6-5 and TRBJ1-2, with 8 bases identical to TRBD1. Germline loops: CDR1 MNHEY, CDR2 SVGAGI. J was trimmed by 2 bases and V by 0 bases; bases with no gene match: 2. CDR3 size: 15 residues. The CDR3 spells CASSYSRTGNYGYTF. The CDR3 region has the DNA TGTGCCAGCAGTTACTCGCGGACAGGGAACTATGGCTACACCTTC.

The chain employs TRBV5-1 and TRBJ1-2; 11 bases line up with TRBD1. This CDR3 spans 16 amino acids. Losses at the gene ends were 0 bases for V and 8 bases for J; bases not matched to a gene: 9. The germline V gene encodes CDR1 SGHRS and CDR2 YFSETQ. The CDR3 is CASSLGTGGALGGYTF. The CDR3 nucleotides are TGCGCCAGCAGCTTGGGGACAGGGGGCGCATTAGGCGGCTACACCTTC.

The rearrangement joins TRBV30 to TRBJ2-7; TRBD2 agrees at 7 bases. This CDR3 spans 13 amino acids. Unmatched junction bases numbered 1, after V lost 0 bases and J lost 2 bases. Germline V gene lookup returns CDR1 GTSNPN and CDR2 SVGIG (reference sequence). Written as DNA, the CDR3 is TGTGCCTGGAGTGTGGCGGGAGCCTACGAGCAGTACTTC. Translated: CAWSVAGAYEQYF.

V and J are TRBV5-1 and TRBJ1-5, with 7 positions matching TRBD1. Germline V gene sequence: CDR1 SGHRS, CDR2 YFSETQ. The CDR3 has 13 residues. With 5 bases clipped from V and 5 bases from J, the junction kept 4 bases outside the gene matches. The CDR3 DNA reads as TGCGCCAGCAGGACAGGGTTGGATCAGCCCCAGCATTTT. Translated, it gives CASRTGLDQPQHF.

The J gene is TRBJ1-1, the V gene TRBV6-5; D might be TRBD1 (5 bases). The V and J ends lost 2 bases and 5 bases respectively, with 9 bases between them. CDR3 length: 13 amino acids. CDR1 is MNHEY and CDR2 is SVGAGI in the germline V gene. CDR3 loop: CASSYGAGTEAFF. The CDR3 DNA follows: TGTGCCAGCAGTTACGGGGCAGGGACTGAAGCTTTCTTT.

This chain joins TRBV9 and TRBJ1-4, with D maybe TRBD1 (5 bases). CDR1 and CDR2 from the germline V gene are SGDLS and YYNGEE. The length of the CDR3 is 14 residues. Trimming cost V 5 bases and J 8 bases, with 16 bases left between them. DNA of the CDR3: TGTGCCAGCAGTGTTAGGGGCCAGAAGGAAAAACTGTTTTTT. As protein: CASSVRGQKEKLFF.

This chain uses TRBV4-2 with TRBJ1-1, with D possibly being TRBD1 (5 bases). Germline V gene lookup returns CDR1 LGHNA and CDR2 YNFKEQ. There are 16 residues in the CDR3. The V gene lost 0 bases and the J gene lost 0 bases, with 11 bases spanning the gap. The CDR3 nucleotides read TGTGCCAGCAGCCAAGAGGCAGGGAACATGAACACTGAAGCTTTCTTT. This gives the protein CASSQEAGNMNTEAFF.

The J gene is TRBJ2-7, the V gene TRBV7-2; TRBD2 matches at 13 bases. The CDR3 has 15 amino acids. Germline V CDR1 and CDR2: SGHTA, FQGNSA. J gave up 3 bases and V 5 bases, and 4 bases lay outside the gene matches. This CDR3 is CASSHGTSGNYEQYF. DNA of the CDR3: TGTGCCAGCAGCCACGGGACTAGCGGGAACTACGAGCAGTACTTC.

In DNA form, the CDR3 reads TGCAGCGTTGAGTCGAGCCTTACAGTGGGTACGCAGTATTTT. This encodes CSVESSLTVGTQYF. The chain combines TRBV29-1 with TRBJ2-3; the D is unclear. Germline V gene data show CDR1 as SQVTM and CDR2 as ANQGSEA. V was cut by 3 bases and J by 8 bases, with 18 bases left in between. The length of the CDR3 is 14 residues.

The J gene is TRBJ2-3, the V gene TRBV15, with 12 bases that match TRBD2. Germline CDR1 reads LNHNV; CDR2 reads YYDKDF (reference sequence). Unmatched junction bases numbered 3, after V lost 2 bases and J lost 6 bases. This CDR3 contains 15 residues. Here the CDR3 reads CATSRRTSGADTQYF. For the CDR3, the DNA is TGTGCCACCAGCAGAAGGACTAGCGGGGCCGATACGCAGTATTTT.

The chain has TRBV7-9 and TRBJ1-1; no clear D. This CDR3 is 13 amino acids long. Germline V lookup: CDR1 SEHNR, CDR2 FQNEAQ (reference sequence). Trimming stripped 5 bases from V and 1 base from J, with 8 bases between. The chain's CDR3 is CASSRGGNTEAFF. In DNA form, the CDR3 reads TGTGCCAGCAGCCGCGGAGGGAACACTGAAGCTTTCTTT.

This clone occurred a few times. The chain combines TRBV9 with TRBJ2-1; weak D call: TRBD2 (5 bases). V lost 4 bases and J 0 bases, leaving 14 bases between the germline ends. Germline V CDR1 and CDR2: SGDLS, YYNGEE. The CDR3 is made up of 16 amino acids. CDR3 protein: CASSQTRGSSYNEQFF. CDR3 nucleotides: TGTGCCAGCAGCCAAACCCGGGGTAGCTCCTACAATGAGCAGTTCTTC. Full variable domain (outside the CDR3, taken from reference TRBV9 and TRBJ2-1): DSGVTQTPKHLITATGQRVTLRCSPRSGDLSVYWYQQSLDQGLQFLIQYYNGEERAKGNILERFSAQQFPDLHSELNLSSLELGDSALYFCASSQTRGSSYNEQFFGPGTRLTVL.

The chain employs TRBV28 and TRBJ1-1, with D hard to call. CDR1 MDHEN and CDR2 SYDVKM come from the germline V gene. This CDR3 has 15 residues. V was clipped by 8 bases and J by 1 base, with 17 bases between them. The CDR3 sequence is CASPPPLAGNTEAFF. CDR3 coding DNA: TGTGCCAGCCCTCCTCCTTTGGCGGGGAACACTGAAGCTTTCTTT.

This chain uses TRBV7-9 with TRBJ1-1, with 7 bases aligning to TRBD1. Germline CDR1 is SEHNR and CDR2 is FQNEAQ (reference sequence). The trim removed 5 bases at V and 5 bases at J, leaving 11 bases unmatched. There are 15 residues in the CDR3. The CDR3: CASSPPTGKWTEAFF. The CDR3 DNA reads TGTGCCAGCAGCCCCCCGACAGGGAAGTGGACTGAAGCTTTCTTT.

V usage is TRBV29-1 and J usage is TRBJ2-6, with a tentative D call TRBD2 (5 bases). Germline values: CDR1 SQVTM, CDR2 ANQGSEA. Deletions cut 6 bases from V and 0 bases from J, with 9 bases between. This CDR3 has 14 amino acids. This CDR3 reads CSVAEDSGANVLTF. DNA for the CDR3: TGCAGCGTAGCGGAAGACTCTGGGGCCAACGTCCTGACTTTC.

This clone showed up just a few times. The V and J genes are TRBV5-6 and TRBJ1-1; TRBD1 aligns across 8 bases. CDR1 SGHDT and CDR2 YYEEEE come from the germline V gene. The CDR3 is made up of 19 amino acids. J lost 1 base, V lost 1 base, and 15 bases had no gene match. CDR3 protein: CASSLPINSDRGWNTEAFF. CDR3 DNA sequence: TGTGCCAGCAGCTTGCCAATAAACTCTGACAGGGGCTGGAACACTGAAGCTTTCTTT.

This chain uses TRBV5-4 with TRBJ2-7, with a weak D call TRBD1 (6 bases). The CDR3 has 15 residues. Between the trimmed V and J ends, which lost 7 bases and 1 base, there was a span of 18 bases. Germline V lookup: CDR1 SGHNT, CDR2 YYREEE (reference sequence). Here the CDR3 reads CASSLGARGSYEQYF. The CDR3 DNA reads TGTGCCAGCTCCCTGGGGGCGAGAGGGTCCTACGAGCAGTACTTC.